This T cell receptor beta chain derives from a study of T cell responses to AZD1222 COVID-19 vaccine. Repertoires were generated with immunoSEQ multiplex PCR, while TCRdb's copy carries only in-frame clones and drops some. The data contain roughly 140,000 clones, roughly nine tenths of them singletons. V lost 0 bases to trimming and J lost 6 bases, with 4 bases between them. The CDR3 extends over 11 amino acids. Germline V lookup: CDR1 DFQATT, CDR2 SNEGSKA (reference sequence). The sequence derives from an adult who received the AZD1222 COVID-19 vaccine. This sequence joins TRBV20-1 and TRBJ2-3; D remains ambiguous. The source was peripheral blood, collected 28 days after the second AZD1222 dose. The CDR3 loop is CSARDRDTQYF. The CDR3 coding sequence is TGCAGTGCTAGAGATCGTGATACGCAGTATTTT.